A selection of T cell receptor beta chains follows, all from one sample in a study of spatial heterogeneity in lung cancer. Each CDR3 protein gets one entry after TCRdb re-called the 5' RACE reads with MiXCR. The sample holds 7,500 or so distinct CDR3 sequences; around 14% are singletons and the top ten take more than 7%. This sample comprised lung tumor tissue, obtained at surgery. The receptors stem from a female donor with early-stage non-small cell lung cancer. The conserved cysteine and the conserved F or W are not part of the CDR3 here.

J	length	V	CDR3
TRBJ2-6	15	TRBV20-1	SARGTGLLSGANVLT
TRBJ1-1	10	TRBV18	ASSDPGVEAF
TRBJ1-5	12	TRBV18	ASSPLQEGQPQH
TRBJ2-2	12	TRBV27	ASSPDGNTGELF
TRBJ1-5	11	TRBV7-2	ASGWDSAQPQH
TRBJ2-5	14	TRBV7-3	ASSEGAGGSEETQY
TRBJ2-2	13	TRBV6-5	ASSPRNRATGELF
TRBJ1-1	13	TRBV7-9	ASSSGQWGNTEAF
TRBJ2-4	11	TRBV5-1	ASSFEGRGIQY
TRBJ1-5	10	TRBV29-1	SVEVDNQPQH
TRBJ2-3	12	TRBV11-3	ASSLGDGGDTQY
TRBJ2-7	11	TRBV29-1	SVLGQGAHEQY
TRBJ2-5	12	TRBV30	AWKGLAPRETQY
TRBJ2-5	10	TRBV18	ASSPPRETQY
TRBJ2-1	15	TRBV18	ASSPLQGARAYNEQF
TRBJ2-7	14	TRBV5-6	ASSSMGVAYRNEQY
TRBJ2-7	9	TRBV25-1	ASRRGHEQY
TRBJ2-7	12	TRBV5-1	ASSTTGAPYEQY
TRBJ1-5	14	TRBV28	ASSLTGGFTNQPQH
TRBJ2-5	13	TRBV11-2	ASSLMGGAQETQY
TRBJ1-6	17	TRBV23-1	ASSQSTGRLASGNSPLH
TRBJ2-2	16	TRBV7-2	ASSLVPVSGDSTGELF
TRBJ1-1	14	TRBV5-1	ASSLAGGNQATEAF
TRBJ2-7	9	TRBV27	ASSLYSEQY
TRBJ1-2	10	TRBV6-2/TRBV6-3	ASTYSDYGYT
TRBJ1-3	12	TRBV2	ASSPWGSGNTIY
TRBJ1-3	11	TRBV6-5	ASRALSGNTIY
TRBJ1-5	12	TRBV9	ASSVGQIGQPQH
TRBJ2-7	12	TRBV28	ASSLSVWRNEQY
TRBJ1-1	12	TRBV27	ASKEGTLNTEAF
TRBJ1-5	14	TRBV2	ASSVLRTGRDQPQH
TRBJ2-7	13	TRBV2	ASSEGAGRYYEQY
TRBJ2-2	12	TRBV29-1	STQDLNYPGELF
TRBJ2-7	11	TRBV13	ASSPMDTYEQY
TRBJ2-4	11	TRBV5-5	ASRNDRRNIQY
TRBJ1-5	12	TRBV2	ASKGQGIRQPQH
TRBJ2-1	11	TRBV7-9	ASSEGTNTEQF
TRBJ2-1	14	TRBV7-8	ASSASRGGPRGEQF
TRBJ2-7	13	TRBV28	ASRPQGQGRYEQY
TRBJ1-4	12	TRBV20-1	SASVGEEGEKLF
TRBJ1-2	10	TRBV12-3/TRBV12-4	ASNPGVEGYT